The text below deals with one TCR beta chain. The sample originates from a study of cytomegalovirus exposure and HLA in healthy donors. TCRdb keeps only in-frame clones here, not all; method: immunoSEQ multiplex PCR. Here the sample spans 150,000 to 200,000 clones, approximately 81% being singletons. V shed 6 bases and J 5 bases; nucleotides not matched to a gene: 0. This CDR3 is built from 12 residues. Germline lookup yields CDR1 MNHNS and CDR2 SASEGT. Source material: PBMCs. The clonotype comes from a man aged 18 to 30 in good health and CMV-seropositive. The chain uses TRBV6-1 and TRBJ2-2, with 7 bases aligning to TRBD2. CDR3 sequence (DNA): TGTGCCAGCAGGGGAGGGACCGGGGAGCTGTTTTTT. Protein: CASRGGTGELFF.